The following is a T cell receptor (beta chain) sequence with its context. This sample was included in a study of blood T cell repertoires in COVID-19. Study-wide context: PBMCs, B-cell-depleted T cells, or T cells were the source of the cDNA or gDNA that made up the material.

Germline V lookup: CDR1 SGHVS, CDR2 FQNEAQ. Trimming took 5 bases from V and 4 from J; bases not matched to a gene: 7. There are 14 residues in the CDR3. Using immunoSEQ multiplex PCR, the repertoire was profiled, and TCRdb retains in-frame clones only, with some absent. The sample comprises about 250,000 clones, around nine tenths of which are singletons, and around 1.4% rests with the top ten. The receptor was derived from a man at least 80 years old with acute or convalescent COVID-19. The gene calls are TRBV7-8 and TRBJ2-5; 7 positions match TRBD1. Sequencing input: peripheral blood. In nucleotides, the CDR3 is TGTGCCAGCAGCCTTGCGGACAGGCGAGAGACCCAGTACTTC. This encodes CASSLADRRETQYF. Drawing the rest from reference TRBV7-8 and TRBJ2-5, the complete variable domain is GAGVSQSPRYKVAKRGQDVALRCDPISGHVSLFWYQQALGQGPEFLTYFQNEAQLDKSGLPSDRFFAERPEGSVSTLKIQRTQQEDSAVYLCASSLADRRETQYFGPGTRLLVL.